Below, 30 T cell receptor beta chains from the same sample are listed, as sequenced in a study of radiotherapy plus CTLA-4 blockade in lung cancer. TCRdb's copy holds only in-frame clones and misses some; the assay was immunoSEQ multiplex PCR. This table has about 60,000 clones, 75% to 85% appearing once. This material consisted of peripheral blood, taken from a patient treated with radiotherapy plus ipilimumab. Source of these receptors: a human donor with non-small cell lung cancer who had a partial response to radiotherapy plus ipilimumab.

The rearrangement links TRBV7-6 to TRBJ2-3, with 9 bases lining up with TRBD2. With 1 base clipped from V and 2 bases from J, the junction kept 4 bases outside the gene matches. The germline V gene has CDR1 SGHVS and CDR2 FNYEAQ. This CDR3 spans 16 amino acids. The DNA for the CDR3 is TGTGCCAGCAGCTTAGGGGCGGGAGGGGACACAGATACGCAGTATTTT. Its protein is CASSLGAGGDTDTQYF.

This clone turned up a few times. This chain connects TRBV7-2 to TRBJ1-2; D ambiguous. This CDR3 region has 14 residues. Trimming shortened V by 5 bases and J by 4 bases, and 14 bases separated the two germline ends. Germline V lookup: CDR1 SGHTA, CDR2 FQGNSA. For the CDR3, the DNA is TGTGCCAGCAGCCCAGGTGGCGCGCGCTATGGCTACACCTTC. This codes for CASSPGGARYGYTF.

In this sample, this clone turned up a few times. The chain uses TRBV9 and TRBJ2-1; 7 nucleotides line up with TRBD2. CDR3 length: 13 residues. J gave up 5 bases and V 2 bases, and 1 base lay outside the gene matches. CDR1 SGDLS and CDR2 YYNGEE come from the germline V gene. The CDR3 reads CASSVGGNNEQFF. The CDR3 nucleotides are TGTGCCAGCAGCGTCGGGGGGAACAATGAGCAGTTCTTC.

This chain links TRBV6-1 with TRBJ1-1; D uncertain. This CDR3 spans 13 amino acids. The ends were cut back, 4 bases at V and 1 base at J, with 7 bases in the middle. CDR1 and CDR2 (germline): MNHNS, SASEGT. CDR3 protein: CASSGEENTEAFF. In DNA, the CDR3 is TGTGCCAGCAGTGGGGAGGAGAACACTGAAGCTTTCTTT.

The V call is TRBV7-2, the J call TRBJ2-7, with 8 bases matching TRBD1. Trimming removed 5 bases from V and 2 bases from J; junction bases left unmatched: 8. The CDR3 has 15 amino acids. CDR1 and CDR2 (germline): SGHTA, FQGNSA. This CDR3 is CASSTRPGQAYEQYF. The CDR3 DNA is TGTGCCAGCAGCACTAGACCGGGACAGGCCTACGAGCAGTACTTC.

This clone appeared once. The chain employs TRBV7-6 and TRBJ2-2; D is possibly TRBD2 (7 bases). The V end lost 11 bases, the J end lost 4 bases, and 14 bases lay between the germline ends. CDR1 and CDR2 from the germline V gene are SGHVS and FNYEAQ. The CDR3 has 13 residues. The CDR3 reads CASRGASTGELFF. The CDR3, as DNA: TGTGCCTCCCGGGGGGCCAGCACCGGGGAGCTGTTTTTT.

V usage is TRBV6-1 and J usage is TRBJ1-6; 11 bases fit TRBD1. Germline CDR1 reads MNHNS; CDR2 reads SASEGT. Trimming at V came to 3 bases and at J to 10 bases, leaving 5 bases not matched to a gene. CDR3 length: 15 residues. The CDR3 nucleotides are TGTGCCAGCAGTGAGAGGACAGGGGGCGCGTCACCCCTCCACTTT. It codes for CASSERTGGASPLHF.

The table lists this clone with a few counts. The chain uses TRBV5-6 and TRBJ1-3; unclear D gene. V was cut by 2 bases and J by 9 bases, with 12 bases left in between. Germline-derived CDR1 and CDR2 are SGHDT and YYEEEE. CDR3 length: 13 residues. The CDR3 DNA reads TGTGCCAGCAGCTTATCTCGACATTCCACCATATATTTT. Translated, it gives CASSLSRHSTIYF. The complete variable domain, with remaining parts taken from reference TRBV5-6 and TRBJ1-3, reads DAGVTQSPTHLIKTRGQQVTLRCSPKSGHDTVSWYQQALGQGPQFIFQYYEEEERQRGNFPDRFSGHQFPNYSSELNVNALLLGDSALYLCASSLSRHSTIYFGEGSWLTVV.

The chain links TRBV6-5 to TRBJ1-1; 10 bases agree with TRBD1. The germline gives CDR1 MNHEY, CDR2 SVGAGI. The V and J ends lost 5 bases and 1 base, in that order; junction bases with no gene match: 4. The CDR3 length is 15 residues. The CDR3 nucleotides read TGTGCCAGCAGTCCCCGGGACAGGGGGAACACTGAAGCTTTCTTT. This gives the protein CASSPRDRGNTEAFF.

The chain employs TRBV7-3 and TRBJ2-3, with 9 bases identical to TRBD1. The CDR3 extends over 16 amino acids. The V gene's germline CDR1 is SGHTA and CDR2 FQGTGA. V lost 2 bases and J lost 1; bases outside the gene matches: 4. CDR3 amino acids: CASSLRGQGGTDTQYF. DNA for the CDR3: TGTGCCAGCAGCTTACGGGGACAGGGTGGCACAGATACGCAGTATTTT. The full variable domain, its missing parts supplied by reference TRBV7-3 and TRBJ2-3, is GAGVSQTPSNKVTEKGKYVELRCDPISGHTALYWYRQSLGQGPEFLIYFQGTGAADDSGLPNDRFFAVRPEGSVSTLKIQRTERGDSAVYLCASSLRGQGGTDTQYFGPGTRLTVL.

Here the CDR3 DNA reads TGTGCCAGCAGCCTTCACAAACAGGGTCCTAAACTGTTTTTT. It yields the protein CASSLHKQGPKLFF. The genes are TRBV6-5 and TRBJ1-4, with D maybe TRBD1 (6 bases). Trimming removed 6 bases from V and 11 bases from J, with 19 bases in between. The CDR3 contains 14 residues. Germline V gives CDR1 MNHEY, CDR2 SVGAGI.

The gene calls are TRBV19 and TRBJ2-7, with a tentative D call TRBD1 (6 bases). Germline loops: CDR1 LNHDA, CDR2 SQIVND (reference sequence). The CDR3 consists of 16 residues. V shed 1 base and J shed 4 bases, with 17 bases lying between them. The CDR3 DNA reads as TGTGCCAGTAGTATAGGGACAGCCTCGTCCGGATACGAGCAGTACTTC. Residues: CASSIGTASSGYEQYF.

The chain combines TRBV29-1 with TRBJ1-1; 7 bases fit TRBD1. CDR3 size: 12 residues. Germline V CDR1 and CDR2: SQVTM, ANQGSEA. CDR3 sequence reads: CSAGQLNTEAFF. The CDR3 coding sequence is TGCAGTGCGGGACAGTTGAACACTGAAGCTTTCTTT.

The chain combines TRBV28 with TRBJ1-2, with TRBD1 matching over 7 bases. Germline loops: CDR1 MDHEN, CDR2 SYDVKM. The CDR3 totals 14 residues. The J segment lost 3 bases and the V segment lost 4 bases, leaving 5 bases of the junction unmatched. The CDR3 here is CASSSSGTDYGYTF. The CDR3 DNA follows: TGTGCCAGCAGTTCGTCCGGGACAGACTATGGCTACACCTTC.

This clone occurred once. The chain combines TRBV15 with TRBJ2-1, with 10 bases that match TRBD1. This CDR3 comprises 15 residues. Germline trimming cut 3 bases from V and 5 bases from J; bases unmatched to any gene: 4. CDR1 LNHNV and CDR2 YYDKDF come from the germline V gene (reference sequence). The CDR3 loop is CATSSPGTGDNEQFF. The CDR3 DNA reads as TGTGCCACCAGCAGCCCCGGGACAGGGGACAATGAGCAGTTCTTC.

CDR3 region: CASSLLWTSGDGSTDTQYF. The CDR3 region has the DNA TGTGCCAGCAGCCTTCTTTGGACTAGCGGGGATGGGAGCACAGATACGCAGTATTTT. This chain joins TRBV5-4 and TRBJ2-3, with 12 bases matching TRBD2. The CDR3 is made up of 19 amino acids. Germline V gene data show CDR1 as SGHNT and CDR2 as YYREEE (reference sequence). The J segment lost 0 bases and the V segment lost 4 bases, leaving 12 bases of the junction unmatched.

The gene calls are TRBV30 and TRBJ2-2; 11 bases align to TRBD1. From germline, CDR1 is GTSNPN and CDR2 SVGIG (reference sequence). The CDR3 has 20 amino acids. V lost 2 bases to trimming and J lost 2 bases; unmatched junction nucleotides: 16. CDR3 nucleotide sequence: TGTGCCTGGAGTAAGGGACAGGGGGTCTTTATTACCTCTAACACCGGGGAGCTGTTTTTT. The encoded protein is CAWSKGQGVFITSNTGELFF.

The chain carries TRBV4-1 and TRBJ2-1; 11 positions match TRBD1. Germline CDR1 and CDR2: MGHRA and YSYEKL. After removal of 5 bases from V and 6 bases from J, the junction contained 6 bases not matched to a gene. There are 15 residues in the CDR3. CDR3 loop: CASSYWTGGFNEQFF. CDR3 bases: TGCGCCAGCAGCTACTGGACAGGGGGCTTCAATGAGCAGTTCTTC.

The V call is TRBV19, the J call TRBJ2-2; TRBD1 aligns across 8 bases. Trimming cost V 4 bases and J 6 bases; bases outside gene matches: 7. This CDR3 contains 15 residues. The V gene's germline CDR1 is LNHDA and CDR2 SQIVND (reference sequence). As DNA, the CDR3 is TGTGCCAGTAGTACGCAGGGGGCGGAATCCGGGGAGCTGTTTTTT. It codes for CASSTQGAESGELFF.

The rearrangement joins TRBV5-1 to TRBJ2-5, with 9 bases lining up with TRBD1. Germline V gene sequence: CDR1 SGHRS, CDR2 YFSETQ. The CDR3 covers 14 residues. V was clipped by 2 bases and J by 2 bases; unmatched bases: 1. In nucleotides, the CDR3 is TGCGCCAGCAGCTTACAGGGGGCGCAAGAGACCCAGTACTTC. Protein: CASSLQGAQETQYF.

This chain links TRBV28 with TRBJ1-2, with D possibly TRBD1 on 5 matching bases. Germline values: CDR1 MDHEN, CDR2 SYDVKM. Between the trimmed V and J ends, which lost 4 bases and 3 bases, there was a span of 9 bases. The CDR3 extends over 13 amino acids. The DNA for the CDR3 is TGTGCCAGCAGTTCCTTAGGGGACTATGGCTACACCTTC. This sequence encodes CASSSLGDYGYTF.

This clone was observed a few times. The chain employs TRBV19 and TRBJ2-1, with D possibly being TRBD2 (5 bases). CDR3 length: 13 residues. Germline-derived CDR1 and CDR2 are LNHDA and SQIVND (reference sequence). The V end was cut by 3 bases, the J end by 8 bases, with 11 bases between. The CDR3 DNA reads as TGTGCCAGTAGTATTCCGGGGATCCATGAGCAGTTCTTC. Translating gives CASSIPGIHEQFF.

The CDR3 DNA reads TGTGCCATCAGTGGCGCAGGGCTGAACACTGAAGCTTTCTTT. This translates into CAISGAGLNTEAFF. The chain has TRBV10-3 and TRBJ1-1, with D perhaps TRBD1 (5 bases). The CDR3 sequence is 14 residues long. The germline V gene encodes CDR1 ENHRY and CDR2 SYGVKD. Trimming removed 4 bases at V and 0 bases at J, with 9 bases between.

V and J are TRBV5-5 and TRBJ2-6; 8 bases line up with TRBD1. Germline-derived CDR1 and CDR2 are SGHKS and YYEKEE (reference sequence). With V trimmed by 1 base and J by 0 bases, 3 bases remained unmatched. The CDR3 sequence is 17 residues long. CDR3 bases: TGTGCCAGCAGCTTGACAGGGGGAGGCTCTGGGGCCAACGTCCTGACTTTC. It is translated as CASSLTGGGSGANVLTF.

This clone appeared a few times. Other DNA sequences in the sample encode the same CDR3. This chain joins TRBV5-1 and TRBJ2-7, with 8 bases lining up with TRBD1. The V segment lost 4 bases and the J segment 4 bases; nucleotides outside the gene matches: 7. This CDR3 has 14 residues. Germline V gene data show CDR1 as SGHRS and CDR2 as YFSETQ. CDR3 sequence: CASSPGQGGYEQYF. In DNA, the CDR3 is TGCGCCAGCAGCCCCGGACAGGGAGGATACGAGCAGTACTTC.

The chain is built from TRBV6-6 and TRBJ2-5; 7 bases match TRBD1. Judging by the DNA end, TRBJ2-7 fits better; the J call may be wrong. There are 13 residues in the CDR3. CDR1 and CDR2 from the germline V gene are MNHNY and SVGAGI (reference sequence). This CDR3 reads CASSKQGTHEQYF. CDR3 nucleotides: TGTGCCAGCAGCAAACAGGGGACCCACGAGCAGTACTTC.

This clone showed up many times. The sample contains more than one DNA sequence encoding this CDR3. The chain recombines TRBV10-1 with TRBJ2-7, with 7 bases matching TRBD1. CDR1 is WNHNN and CDR2 is SYGVQD in the germline V gene (reference sequence). V dropped 5 bases and J dropped 3; count of bases not matched to a gene: 4. CDR3 length equals 13 residues. Here the CDR3 DNA reads TGCGCCAGCAGTCCCCGACAGGGCTACGAGCAGTACTTC. The encoded protein is CASSPRQGYEQYF.

For the CDR3, the DNA is TGTGCCAGCAGTTCTTCCGGGGGGGGGATAGATACGCAGTATTTT. This encodes CASSSSGGGIDTQYF. This chain uses TRBV6-5 with TRBJ2-3; 8 nucleotides line up with TRBD2. The CDR3 loop spans 15 amino acids. The J segment lost 5 bases and the V segment lost 4 bases, leaving 8 bases of the junction unmatched. CDR1 MNHEY and CDR2 SVGAGI come from the germline V gene.

The CDR3 region has the DNA TGTGCCAGCAGCTTAACGGGACAGAACACTGAAGCTTTCTTT. Protein sequence: CASSLTGQNTEAFF. This chain joins TRBV7-3 and TRBJ1-1; a possible D gene is TRBD1 (6 bases). V lost 0 bases to trimming and J lost 1 base, with 6 bases between them. CDR3 length: 14 amino acids. Per germline, CDR1 SGHTA and CDR2 FQGTGA.

V gene TRBV7-9 combines with J gene TRBJ1-1, with 7 bases lining up with TRBD1. CDR1 is SEHNR and CDR2 is FQNEAQ in the germline V gene (reference sequence). V shed 5 bases, J shed 5 bases, and the junction held 11 bases outside the gene matches. The CDR3 has 15 amino acids. The CDR3 bases are TGTGCCAGCAGCGGAGGGGCAGGGGGTGATACTGAAGCTTTCTTT. Encoded protein: CASSGGAGGDTEAFF.